This record concerns one TCR beta chain sequence. This sample was taken from a study of blood T cell repertoires in COVID-19. The wider study: PBMCs, B-cell-depleted T cells, or T cells were the source of the cDNA or gDNA that made up the material.

Per the original data handling: Quantification of nucleated cells was approximated via reference gene primer amplification. Clones were read by immunoSEQ multiplex PCR, and TCRdb kept only the in-frame ones, dropping some. The DNA was the basis for D and trimming; V, J and clone size are from that table. The sample records approximately 300,000 clones, around nine tenths being singletons. This CDR3 region has 14 residues. V was shortened by 6 bases and J by 3 bases, with 14 bases between the two germline ends. This sequence originates from a man between 35 and 55 years old with acute or convalescent COVID-19. This rearrangement joins TRBV23-1 to TRBJ1-1, with D perhaps TRBD1 (6 bases). TRBV23-1 carries the ORF label, with uncertain function. The sample comprised peripheral blood. CDR3 bases: TGCGCCAGCAGACTTACAGGGAACGACACTGAAGCTTTCTTT. The encoded protein is CASRLTGNDTEAFF.